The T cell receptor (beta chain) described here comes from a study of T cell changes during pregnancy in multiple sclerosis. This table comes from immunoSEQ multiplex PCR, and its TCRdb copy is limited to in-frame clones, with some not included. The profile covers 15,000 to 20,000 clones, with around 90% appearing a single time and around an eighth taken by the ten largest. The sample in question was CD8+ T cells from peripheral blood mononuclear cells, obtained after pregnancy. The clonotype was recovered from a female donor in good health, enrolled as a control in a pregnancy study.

CDR3 DNA sequence: TGTGCCAGCAGCCCGTTCGGGGGCGAGCAGTACTTC. Residues: CASSPFGGEQYF. The V and J genes are TRBV5-4 and TRBJ2-7; perhaps TRBD2 as D (6 bases). In germline, CDR1 is SGHNT, CDR2 YYREEE (reference sequence). Trimming stripped 4 bases from V and 6 bases from J, with 11 bases between. The CDR3 runs to 12 residues.